The rows below give T cell receptor beta chains drawn from one sample of a study of cytomegalovirus exposure and HLA in healthy donors. Only in-frame clones appear in the TCRdb table, and some are missing; sequencing was by immunoSEQ multiplex PCR. The data show 150,000 to 200,000 clones, and the top ten clones hold roughly 1.3%. Sequencing was done on a sample of PBMCs. The receptor set was obtained from a woman in her sixties or seventies in good health and CMV-seronegative. CDR3s include the opening cysteine and the closing phenylalanine or tryptophan. A D gene is named only where the DNA matches it firmly.

-,TRBV7-2,TRBJ1-2,TGTGCCAGCAGCTTGGGACAAGGAAACTATGGCTACACCTTC,CASSLGQGNYGYTF
-,TRBV9,TRBJ1-1,TGTGCCAGCAGCGTAGGAGGGCCTTCCACTGAAGCTTTCTTT,CASSVGGPSTEAFF
TRBD1,TRBV7-3,TRBJ1-1,TGTGCCAGCAGCCCAACGGCAGGGGGCTTCACTGAAGCTTTCTTT,CASSPTAGGFTEAFF
-,TRBV5-4,TRBJ2-7,TGTGCCAGCAGCCCCCCGGGACAAGGGCTAGAGCAGTACTTC,CASSPPGQGLEQYF
TRBD1,TRBV7-3,TRBJ2-7,TGTGCCAGCAGCTTGGGACAGGGCGTCTACGAGCAGTACTTC,CASSLGQGVYEQYF
-,TRBV23-1,TRBJ1-4,TGCGCCAGCAGCCCCCTTGATGGGGCCTCGAATGAAAAACTGTTTTTT,CASSPLDGASNEKLFF
TRBD1,TRBV11-2,TRBJ1-2,TGTGCCAGCAGCTATGACAGGGACTATGGCTACACCTTC,CASSYDRDYGYTF
TRBD2,TRBV5-1,TRBJ2-3,TGCGCCAGCAGTTCTGAAACTAGCGGTGGCACAGATACGCAGTATTTT,CASSSETSGGTDTQYF
TRBD1,TRBV7-3,TRBJ2-3,TGTGCCAGCAGCCGAGGACAGGGTGGAGATACGCAGTATTTT,CASSRGQGGDTQYF
-,TRBV5-1,TRBJ2-5,TGCGCCAGCAGCTTGCCCCCCATGAGCCAAGAGACCCAGTACTTC,CASSLPPMSQETQYF
TRBD1,TRBV7-3,TRBJ2-5,TGTGCCAGCAGCTGGGACAGGCAAGAGACCCAGTACTTC,CASSWDRQETQYF
-,TRBV12-5,TRBJ2-2,TGTGCTAGTGGTTACTGGGGCAGATCCCACACCGGGGAGCTGTTTTTT,CASGYWGRSHTGELFF
TRBD2,TRBV9,TRBJ2-7,TGTGCCAGCAGCCCCTCCTGGAGCGGGAGTTACGAGCAGTACTTC,CASSPSWSGSYEQYF
-,TRBV6-1,TRBJ2-7,TGTGCCAGCAGGGGGGCAGGGGCCTACGAGCAGTACTTC,CASRGAGAYEQYF
TRBD2,TRBV7-3,TRBJ2-1,TGTGCCAGCAGCCTATTCTCTAGCGGGAGAGGGGAGCAGTTCTTC,CASSLFSSGRGEQFF
TRBD1,TRBV9,TRBJ1-2,TGTGCCAGCAAGGTCGGACAGGGGGCTAACTATGGCTACACCTTC,CASKVGQGANYGYTF
-,TRBV18,TRBJ2-7,TGTGCCAGCTCACAGCGGGGGACAGAAGTCTACGAGCAGTACTTC,CASSQRGTEVYEQYF
-,TRBV6-1,TRBJ2-6,TGTGCCAGCAGTGCCCGAAGTCCAGGGTCAGGGGCCAACGTCCTGACTTTC,CASSARSPGSGANVLTF
-,TRBV2,TRBJ2-3,TGTGCCAGCCTCAGGGGCCGCGTAGATACGCAGTATTTT,CASLRGRVDTQYF
-,TRBV7-9,TRBJ1-6,TGTGCCAGCAGCCCACAGGGCTATAATTCACCCCTCCACTTT,CASSPQGYNSPLHF
TRBD1,TRBV13,TRBJ1-1,TGTGCCAGCAGCTTAAGGCAGGGGGACTACACTGAAGCTTTCTTT,CASSLRQGDYTEAFF
-,TRBV11-3,TRBJ2-3,TGTGCCAGCAGCTTAAAAGGACGGGATAGAGATACGCAGTATTTT,CASSLKGRDRDTQYF
-,TRBV5-1,TRBJ1-1,TGCGCCAGCAGCGCGTCGACAGCGGGCTTGAACACTGAAGCTTTCTTT,CASSASTAGLNTEAFF
-,TRBV5-8,TRBJ1-2,TGTGCCAGCAGCCGGAGGACGGAGGGGTTCTATGGCTACACCTTC,CASSRRTEGFYGYTF
-,TRBV5-1,TRBJ2-3,TGCGCCAGCAGCAAGGAGGTGGGCACAGATACGCAGTATTTT,CASSKEVGTDTQYF
TRBD2,TRBV6-1,TRBJ2-3,TGTGCCAGCAGTGAAGAATCCGGGGGGGTTACGCAGTATTTT,CASSEESGGVTQYF
TRBD2,TRBV15,TRBJ2-3,TGTGCCACCAGCAGCGGAGCGGGAAAGGCCCCAGATACGCAGTATTTT,CATSSGAGKAPDTQYF
TRBD2,TRBV7-3,TRBJ2-2,TGTGCCAGCAGCCCCAGGCTAGCGGGCTACACCGGGGAGCTGTTTTTT,CASSPRLAGYTGELFF
-,TRBV19,TRBJ1-4,TGTGCCAGTACTCGACAGAATAATGAAAAACTGTTTTTT,CASTRQNNEKLFF
-,TRBV5-4,TRBJ2-7,TGTGCCAGCAGGTCCGGGACAAGTCCCTACGAGCAGTACTTC,CASRSGTSPYEQYF
TRBD1,TRBV10-2,TRBJ2-5,TGCGCCAGCAGTTGGGACAGGGGAAAAGAGACCCAGTACTTC,CASSWDRGKETQYF
-,TRBV9,TRBJ2-3,TGTGCCAGCAGCGTGAGGGGGGGTAACACAGATACGCAGTATTTT,CASSVRGGNTDTQYF
-,TRBV5-1,TRBJ2-5,TGCGCCAGCAGGCGGGATCAAGAGACCCAGTACTTC,CASRRDQETQYF
TRBD1,TRBV7-9,TRBJ1-4,TGTGCCAGCAGCCCGGGACAGGGGACAACTAATGAAAAACTGTTTTTT,CASSPGQGTTNEKLFF
-,TRBV15,TRBJ1-1,TGTGCCACCAGCAGAGGGGGAGGCAGAACGAACACTGAAGCTTTCTTT,CATSRGGGRTNTEAFF
TRBD2,TRBV18,TRBJ2-5,TGTGCCAGCTCACCAGGGACTAGCGGGAGAGAGACCCAGTACTTC,CASSPGTSGRETQYF
TRBD1,TRBV5-4,TRBJ1-1,TGTGCCAGCAGAGTGGGGACAGGGATGAACACTGAAGCTTTCTTT,CASRVGTGMNTEAFF